This paragraph reports one T cell receptor beta chain. The antigen is not known. This entry belongs to a study of brain T cells in children with intractable seizures. Study-level points and caveats: Absence of clones before surgery may stem from lower sequencing depth.

Surgery cases with the highest brain T cell transcript signatures were chosen for sequencing. Pre-surgery treatment included at least one anti-epileptic drug. The CDR3 runs to 16 residues. V was trimmed by 5 bases and J by 0 bases, leaving 14 bases between them. CDR1 and CDR2 (germline): SGHNT, YENEEA. The assay was immunoSEQ multiplex PCR, and TCRdb's table has in-frame clones only and misses some. The sample shows around 80,000 clones, about 90% of them seen only once. The input for sequencing was peripheral blood, taken at surgery. The clonotype comes from a girl aged 2 to 9 with Rasmussen encephalitis and intractable seizures. J is TRBJ2-1 and V is TRBV11-3, with D unclear. The CDR3 here is CASSLGRISSYNEQFF. For the CDR3, the DNA is TGTGCCAGCAGCCTTGGACGAATTAGCTCCTACAATGAGCAGTTCTTC.